This T cell receptor beta chain was identified during a study of cytomegalovirus exposure and HLA in healthy donors. Whole-study results and caveats: The productive fraction for most TCR beta V segments was about 87% or about 30% in an earlier analysis. What was likely a sequencing artifact was a cluster of highly shared sequence variants. Later analysis identified a missense DCLRE1C variant that was linked to TCR beta V- and J-gene trimming. A later analysis showed TCR association rates differing by HLA locus, peaking at DRB1 and lowest at HLA-C.

The count of this clone is one. Its antigen is currently unknown. Both 60 Vbeta primers and 13 Jbeta primers went into the PCR. The repertoire was sequenced with immunoSEQ multiplex PCR; TCRdb's copy has only in-frame clones and lacks some. The table lists over 150,000 clones, 77% of them singletons. This TCR came from a woman aged 30 to 39 in good health and CMV-seropositive. Sequenced sample: PBMCs.

The CDR3 coding sequence is TGCGCCAGCAGTCAAATCCCGGGGCGGAACAGGGGTGGCTCGCCCATTCAGTACTTC. It is translated as CASSQIPGRNRGGSPIQYF. The V and J genes are TRBV23-1 and TRBJ2-4, with 7 bases aligning to TRBD1. TRBV23-1 is filed as an ORF, its function uncertain. There are 19 residues in the CDR3. With V trimmed by 2 bases and J by 9 bases, 22 bases remained unmatched.